The T cell receptor beta chain described here comes from a study of control samples from healthy donors and cancer patients. Clones were read by immunoSEQ multiplex PCR, and TCRdb kept only the in-frame ones, dropping some. The sample holds around 110,000 clones; 88% are singletons and the top ten take about 2.1%. The germline V gene has CDR1 KGHSH and CDR2 LQKENI. The ends lost 1 base at V and 6 bases at J; junction bases unmatched: 5. This CDR3 comprises 15 residues. The chain employs TRBV18 and TRBJ1-5; 8 bases are shared with TRBD1. This receptor was identified in a woman aged 70-85 years in good health. Source material: blood. CDR3 sequence reads: CASSPRGTGGQPQHF. DNA of the CDR3: TGTGCCAGCTCACCACGCGGGACAGGAGGTCAGCCCCAGCATTTT.